These 27 T cell receptor beta chains came from one sample sequenced in a study of T cells in Graves' hyperthyroidism and ophthalmopathy. The CDR3 regions of TCR beta were amplified from RNA transcripts. TCR CDR3 regions were first amplified by RT-PCR with HTBI primers. Each CDR3 protein is one row after TCRdb ran MiXCR on the multiplex PCR reads. Among 450,000 to 700,000 distinct CDR3 sequences listed, 46% were seen once. Sequencing was performed on peripheral blood or thyroid tissue (not recorded which). The receptors shown here come from an adult woman with Graves' disease, either hyperthyroidism or ophthalmopathy (not recorded which).

This sequence joins TRBV7-2 and TRBJ2-7; D not resolved. This CDR3 has 13 amino acids. Per germline, CDR1 SGHTA and CDR2 FQGNSA. V lost 5 bases and J 9 bases, leaving 17 bases between the germline ends. CDR3 amino acids: CASSPPSGDTQYF. The CDR3 DNA reads TGTGCCAGCAGCCCGCCGTCCGGTGATACGCAGTACTTC. Together with reference TRBV7-2 and TRBJ2-7, the CDR3 gives the full variable domain: GAGVSQSPSNKVTEKGKDVELRCDPISGHTALYWYRQSLGQGLEFLIYFQGNSAPDKSGLPSDRFSAERTGGSVSTLTIQRTQQEDSAVYLCASSPPSGDTQYFGPGTRLTVT.

The chain couples TRBV2 to TRBJ1-2; D ambiguous. The CDR3 spans 11 residues. Germline lookup yields CDR1 SNHLY and CDR2 FYNNEI. V was cut by 8 bases and J by 0 bases, with 4 bases left in between. DNA for the CDR3: TGTGCCAGCCGAACTAACTATGGCTACACCTTC. Amino acid sequence: CASRTNYGYTF. Using reference TRBV2 and TRBJ1-2 for the parts outside the CDR3, the full variable domain is EPEVTQTPSHQVTQMGQEVILRCVPISNHLYFYWYRQILGQKVEFLVSFYNNEISEKSEIFDDQFSVERPDGSNFTLKIRSTKLEDSAMYFCASRTNYGYTFGSGTRLTVV.

This clonotype was seen only once. The genes are TRBV5-1 and TRBJ2-7; 7 positions agree with TRBD1. This CDR3 has 13 residues. Per germline, CDR1 SGHRS and CDR2 YFSETQ. V was pared by 5 bases and J by 4 bases, with 6 bases of the junction left unmatched. The CDR3 region has the DNA TGCGCCAGCAGATTTTTACAGGGGTACGAGCAGTACTTC. It translates to CASRFLQGYEQYF.

This clonotype appeared many times. The V gene is TRBV20-1, the J gene TRBJ1-1, with 7 bases lining up with TRBD1. Germline loops: CDR1 DFQATT, CDR2 SNEGSKA (reference sequence). This CDR3 is 13 amino acids long. The V segment lost 6 bases and the J segment 1 base; nucleotides outside the gene matches: 5. CDR3 nucleotides: TGCAGTGCCTCCGGGACAGCGAACACTGAAGCTTTCTTT. Its translation is CSASGTANTEAFF.

This clonotype was counted at least ten times. The chain joins TRBV7-9 to TRBJ2-7; 8 positions match TRBD2. Germline V gene data show CDR1 as SEHNR and CDR2 as FQNEAQ (reference sequence). V gave up 6 bases and J gave up 2 bases; unmatched junction bases: 9. CDR3 length: 15 amino acids. This CDR3 reads CASRPLSGGPYEQYF. In DNA form, the CDR3 reads TGTGCCAGCAGACCTCTTTCGGGAGGGCCCTACGAGCAGTACTTC.

This clonotype was detected once. A clone one base away is much larger, so this may be a read error. The chain recombines TRBV5-1 with TRBJ2-7; 10 bases are shared with TRBD1. The CDR3 loop spans 15 amino acids. V lost 6 bases, J lost 7 bases, and 13 bases stayed unmatched. The germline CDR1 and CDR2 sequences are SGHRS and YFSETQ. In nucleotides, the CDR3 is TGCGCCAGCAACCTTACCGGGACAGGGGAGTTAGAGCAGTACTTC. Translated, it gives CASNLTGTGELEQYF.

The chain combines TRBV29-1 with TRBJ1-1; 7 positions match TRBD1. The CDR3 totals 14 residues. Germline assignment: CDR1 SQVTM and CDR2 ANQGSEA. The J segment lost 4 bases and the V segment lost 7 bases, leaving 12 bases of the junction unmatched. Written as DNA, the CDR3 is TGCAGCGGCCTAGGGGGCACAGTGAGCACTGAAGCTTTCTTT. This sequence encodes CSGLGGTVSTEAFF.

As to this clonotype: Sequence at one end of the junction differs from germline and may be a read error. The genes are TRBV27 and TRBJ1-3; maybe TRBD1 (6 bases). CDR1 is MNHEY and CDR2 is SMNVEV in the germline V gene (reference sequence). This CDR3 is 13 amino acids long. In DNA, the CDR3 is TGTACCAGTAGGGACACCTTACGAAACACCATATATTTT. This codes for CTSRDTLRNTIYF.

The table lists this clonotype with many counts. The chain combines TRBV2 with TRBJ2-7; D not certain. Trimming took 8 bases from V and 2 from J, leaving 13 bases between them. Germline-derived CDR1 and CDR2 are SNHLY and FYNNEI. The CDR3 runs to 13 residues. The CDR3 coding sequence is TGTGCCAGCTCATATAAGGGTCCCTACGAGCAGTACTTC. This gives the protein CASSYKGPYEQYF.

V and J are TRBV25-1 and TRBJ1-2; 7 nucleotides line up with TRBD1. Germline CDR1 reads MGHDK; CDR2 reads SYGVNS. The CDR3 loop spans 11 amino acids. The CDR3 spells CDRGVRYGYTF. The CDR3 bases are TGTGACAGGGGTGTTCGGTATGGCTACACCTTC.

The CDR3 DNA follows: TGCAGTGGCCGGGACAGGATCTATGGCTACACCTTC. Translation gives CSGRDRIYGYTF. This chain links TRBV20-1 with TRBJ1-2; 8 nucleotides match TRBD1. CDR1 DFQATT and CDR2 SNEGSKA come from the germline V gene (reference sequence). This CDR3 is 12 amino acids long. V lost 7 bases, J lost 4 bases, and 5 bases stayed unmatched.

As concerns this clonotype: Being one base from a much bigger clone, this may be a read error. Lacking the conserved final phenylalanine or tryptophan, this CDR3 likely reflects a read error. V gene TRBV11-2 combines with J gene TRBJ1-1; 11 bases are a match to TRBD1. This CDR3 spans 15 amino acids. Germline assignment: CDR1 SGHAT and CDR2 FQNNGV. The J segment lost 3 bases and the V segment lost 4 bases, leaving 4 bases of the junction unmatched. CDR3 protein: CASSWGTGGYTEAFL. DNA for the CDR3: TGTGCCAGCAGCTGGGGGACAGGGGGGTACACTGAAGCTTTCCTT.

V gene TRBV29-1 combines with J gene TRBJ1-2; 7 bases line up with TRBD1. The germline CDR1 and CDR2 sequences are SQVTM and ANQGSEA. After removal of 6 bases from V and 3 bases from J, the junction contained 7 bases not matched to a gene. The CDR3 has 13 residues. The CDR3 sequence is CSVATGSDYGYTF. CDR3 nucleotides: TGCAGCGTCGCGACAGGGTCCGACTATGGCTACACCTTC.

This chain uses TRBV5-1 with TRBJ1-6, with a weak D call TRBD1 (5 bases). CDR1 is SGHRS, CDR2 YFSETQ, per germline. The V and J ends lost 5 bases and 8 bases respectively, with 11 bases between them. The CDR3 loop spans 13 amino acids. The CDR3 DNA reads as TGCGCCAGCAGTAGGGACGGGTATTCACCCCTCCACTTT. Encoded protein: CASSRDGYSPLHF.

Note on this clonotype: This clone may be a read error of a much larger clone one base away. The rearrangement uses TRBV7-9 and TRBJ2-7, with D possibly being TRBD1 or TRBD2 (5 bases each). This CDR3 is 15 amino acids long. Looked up from germline, CDR1 is SEHNR and CDR2 is FQNEAQ (reference sequence). V was shortened by 5 bases and J by 2 bases, with 16 bases between the two germline ends. The CDR3 here is CASSPGADSTYEQYF. CDR3 sequence (DNA): TGTGCCAGCAGCCCCGGGGCAGACAGTACCTACGAGCAGTACTTC.

This chain uses TRBV2 with TRBJ2-3; D not resolved. Trimming stripped 7 bases from V and 0 bases from J, with 14 bases between. In germline, CDR1 is SNHLY, CDR2 FYNNEI. CDR3 length: 15 residues. Here the CDR3 reads CASKGLKGSTDTQYF. DNA of the CDR3: TGTGCCAGCAAGGGTCTTAAAGGGAGCACAGATACGCAGTATTTT.

The chain has TRBV10-3 and TRBJ1-4, with unresolved D. The V end was cut by 2 bases, the J end by 7 bases, with 11 bases between. Germline CDR1 ENHRY, CDR2 SYGVKD. The CDR3 runs 14 residues. CDR3 protein: CAISEGTNGEKLFF. CDR3 DNA: TGTGCCATCAGTGAGGGTACAAACGGTGAAAAACTGTTTTTT.

Concerning this clonotype: Compared with germline, one end of the junction differs, possibly owing to a read error. The rearrangement links TRBV4-1 to TRBJ2-5; D is tentatively TRBD1 or TRBD2 (5 bases each). The CDR3 length is 14 residues. CDR1 and CDR2 (germline): MGHRA, YSYEKL. The CDR3: CASSSFGTGQPQYF. In DNA form, the CDR3 reads TGTGCCAGCAGTTCCTTCGGGACGGGGCAGCCCCAGTACTTC.

The J gene is TRBJ1-1, the V gene TRBV20-1; 10 nucleotides match TRBD1. There are 14 residues in the CDR3. The V gene end was trimmed by 5 bases and the J gene end by 7 bases; junction bases not matched to a gene: 10. CDR1 is DFQATT, CDR2 SNEGSKA, per germline (reference sequence). The CDR3 spells CSAYERQGAFEAFF. CDR3 DNA: TGCAGTGCTTATGAAAGACAGGGGGCCTTTGAAGCTTTCTTT.

There are a few counts of this clonotype. This chain joins TRBV28 and TRBJ1-1; the D gene is possibly TRBD1 (6 bases). The germline CDR1 and CDR2 sequences are MDHEN and SYDVKM. The CDR3 is 16 residues long. With 3 bases removed from V and 6 bases from J, the gap between germline ends came to 20 bases. In DNA, the CDR3 is TGTGCCAGCAGTTTCAGAGGAGGGGGAGGGTGGTCTGAAGCTTTCTTT. Protein product: CASSFRGGGGWSEAFF. The variable domain in full, completed from reference TRBV28 and TRBJ1-1, reads DVKVTQSSRYLVKRTGEKVFLECVQDMDHENMFWYRQDPGLGLRLIYFSYDVKMKEKGDIPEGYSVSREKKERFSLILESASTNQTSMYLCASSFRGGGGWSEAFFGQGTRLTVV.

This clonotype appeared a few times. The genes are TRBV9 and TRBJ2-3, with D uncertain. The V gene's germline CDR1 is SGDLS and CDR2 YYNGEE. This CDR3 is 13 amino acids long. V lost 2 bases, J lost 2 bases, and 6 bases lay in between. The CDR3, as DNA: TGTGCCAGCAGCGTCCGATACACAGATACGCAGTATTTT. Translated: CASSVRYTDTQYF. Supplemented by reference TRBV9 and TRBJ2-3, the full variable domain reads DSGVTQTPKHLITATGQRVTLRCSPRSGDLSVYWYQQSLDQGLQFLIQYYNGEERAKGNILERFSAQQFPDLHSELNLSSLELGDSALYFCASSVRYTDTQYFGPGTRLTVL.

This clonotype was found a few times. The chain couples TRBV3-1 to TRBJ2-7; D unclear. The V end was cut by 8 bases, the J end by 3 bases, with 14 bases between. Per germline, CDR1 LGHDT and CDR2 YNNKEL (reference sequence). CDR3 length: 13 amino acids. CDR3 sequence reads: CASGRELFYEQYF. The CDR3 bases are TGTGCCAGCGGCAGAGAGCTATTCTACGAGCAGTACTTC.

The chain carries TRBV9 and TRBJ2-3; tentatively, D is TRBD1 (6 bases). V lost 5 bases, J lost 2 bases, and 9 bases lay in between. CDR1 and CDR2 (germline): SGDLS, YYNGEE. This CDR3 has 13 residues. The CDR3 region is CASSRDTTDTQYF. The CDR3, as DNA: TGTGCCAGCAGTCGGGACACCACAGATACGCAGTATTTT. The complete variable domain, with remaining parts taken from reference TRBV9 and TRBJ2-3, reads DSGVTQTPKHLITATGQRVTLRCSPRSGDLSVYWYQQSLDQGLQFLIQYYNGEERAKGNILERFSAQQFPDLHSELNLSSLELGDSALYFCASSRDTTDTQYFGPGTRLTVL.

The chain joins TRBV2 to TRBJ1-1; no reliable D call. Germline V gene sequence: CDR1 SNHLY, CDR2 FYNNEI. The CDR3 sequence is 12 residues long. Trimming removed 3 bases at V and 7 bases at J, with 9 bases between. In DNA form, the CDR3 reads TGTGCCAGCAGTGAGGGAGCAGGTGAAGCTTTCTTT. This sequence encodes CASSEGAGEAFF.

The V gene is TRBV7-2, the J gene TRBJ2-7; 7 nucleotides line up with TRBD1. CDR3 size: 13 residues. Trimming at V came to 5 bases and at J to 7 bases, leaving 8 bases not matched to a gene. Germline V gene lookup returns CDR1 SGHTA and CDR2 FQGNSA. CDR3 sequence: CASSAGTAWEQYF. The CDR3 coding sequence is TGTGCCAGCAGCGCCGGGACAGCCTGGGAGCAGTACTTC.

This clonotype was seen only once. The limits of the CDR3 on the DNA are not certain, so only TCRdb's listed CDR3 is given. V gene TRBV25-1 combines with J gene TRBJ2-5. Germline CDR1 MGHDK, CDR2 SYGVNS. The CDR3 is 19 residues long, ends included. The CDR3 region is CASSIYLCSVRWYWETQYF.

The chain links TRBV19 to TRBJ1-1, with 7 positions matching TRBD1. This CDR3 is 13 amino acids long. Germline CDR1 and CDR2: LNHDA and SQIVND (reference sequence). J gave up 4 bases and V 5 bases, and 4 bases lay outside the gene matches. CDR3 bases: TGTGCCAGTAGTGACAGGGAGAGCACTGAAGCTTTCTTT. This encodes CASSDRESTEAFF.